The 15 T cell receptor beta chains in this list originate from one sample, sequenced in a study of cytomegalovirus exposure and HLA in healthy donors. 60 Vbeta and 13 Jbeta primers were used in PCR. Profiling relied on immunoSEQ multiplex PCR, and the TCRdb table lists in-frame clones only, not all of them. The sample carries some 120,000 clones, around 79% recorded once. Input material: PBMCs. The receptors stem from a woman aged 40-49 years in good health and CMV-seronegative.

The CDR3 bases are TGTGCCAGCAGCTTGCATCCAGGAAACACCGGGGAGCTGTTTTTT. It is translated as CASSLHPGNTGELFF. This chain uses TRBV5-8 with TRBJ2-2; no clear D gene. The CDR3 extends over 15 amino acids. The ends were cut back, 1 base at V and 2 bases at J, with 9 bases in the middle. Germline CDR1 is SGHTS and CDR2 is YDEGEE.

The chain carries TRBV4-1 and TRBJ2-1; possibly TRBD1 for D (5 bases). This CDR3 region has 14 residues. The germline V and J ends were trimmed by 5 bases and 2 bases, with 10 bases remaining between them. The germline V gene has CDR1 MGHRA and CDR2 YSYEKL. This CDR3 is CASSEVTAYNEQFF. The CDR3 DNA is TGCGCCAGCAGCGAAGTGACAGCCTACAATGAGCAGTTCTTC.

The rearrangement joins TRBV19 to TRBJ2-2; 10 positions match TRBD1. The ends lost 6 bases at V and 7 bases at J; junction bases unmatched: 2. The CDR3 length is 13 residues. CDR1 LNHDA and CDR2 SQIVND come from the germline V gene (reference sequence). The CDR3 protein is CASRTGGGGELFF. In nucleotides, the CDR3 is TGTGCCAGTAGGACAGGGGGCGGCGGGGAGCTGTTTTTT.

The CDR3 bases are TGTGCCAGCAGCGCCGGGACAGCAAGAGAAAAACTGTTTTTT. It specifies CASSAGTAREKLFF. J is TRBJ1-4 and V is TRBV9; 7 nucleotides line up with TRBD1. Germline loops: CDR1 SGDLS, CDR2 YYNGEE. V lost 3 bases and J lost 8; bases outside the gene matches: 7. This CDR3 is built from 14 residues.

This sequence joins TRBV10-2 and TRBJ1-4, with 10 bases matching TRBD1. CDR3 length: 15 residues. Germline loops: CDR1 WSHSY, CDR2 SAAADI. Germline trimming cut 8 bases from V and 4 bases from J; bases unmatched to any gene: 7. The CDR3 region is CASPGTGALNEKLFF. The CDR3 DNA reads TGCGCCAGCCCTGGGACAGGGGCTCTTAATGAAAAACTGTTTTTT.

The chain has TRBV5-1 and TRBJ2-7, with D unresolved. The CDR3 spans 13 residues. Trimming took 4 bases from V and 3 from J, leaving 11 bases between them. Germline V gene sequence: CDR1 SGHRS, CDR2 YFSETQ. The CDR3 DNA reads TGCGCCAGCAGCCTAGGCAGCGTCTACGAGCAGTACTTC. Its protein product is CASSLGSVYEQYF. Full variable domain (missing parts from reference TRBV5-1 and TRBJ2-7): KAGVTQTPRYLIKTRGQQVTLSCSPISGHRSVSWYQQTPGQGLQFLFEYFSETQRNKGNFPGRFSGRQFSNSRSEMNVSTLELGDSALYLCASSLGSVYEQYFGPGTRLTVT.

The J gene is TRBJ2-3, the V gene TRBV7-9; D uncertain. The CDR3 has 13 residues. The V gene's germline CDR1 is SEHNR and CDR2 FQNEAQ (reference sequence). V shed 5 bases and J shed 4 bases, with 10 bases lying between them. The CDR3 nucleotides are TGTGCCAGCAGCGCGAATTCGCCAGATACGCAGTATTTT. Translated: CASSANSPDTQYF.

The rearrangement uses TRBV19 and TRBJ2-5; D not certain. The CDR3 is 12 residues long. Germline V lookup: CDR1 LNHDA, CDR2 SQIVND (reference sequence). Trimming took off 6 bases at V and 4 bases at J, with 9 bases between the two ends. The CDR3 DNA follows: TGTGCCAGTAGGAGAGTCGGAGAGACCCAGTACTTC. It codes for CASRRVGETQYF. Filled out from reference TRBV19 and TRBJ2-5, the complete variable domain reads DGGITQSPKYLFRKEGQNVTLSCEQNLNHDAMYWYRQDPGQGLRLIYYSQIVNDFQKGDIAEGYSVSREKKESFPLTVTSAQKNPTAFYLCASRRVGETQYFGPGTRLLVL.

The V gene is TRBV21-1, the J gene TRBJ2-4; the table assigns TRBD1, which was not confirmed against the DNA. TRBV21-1 is a recognized pseudogene. The CDR3 is made up of 17 amino acids. The CDR3 protein is CASSSPRVPSTKNIQYF. DNA of the CDR3: TGTGCCAGCAGCTCCCCCAGGGTCCCCTCGACCAAAAACATTCAGTACTTC.

Here the CDR3 reads CASRLGVSDRDYYGYTF. As DNA, the CDR3 is TGTGCAAGTCGCTTAGGCGTTTCCGACAGGGATTACTATGGCTACACCTTC. This chain uses TRBV12-2 with TRBJ1-2; the D call of TRBD1 is as the table states it, not checked on the DNA. TRBV12-2 is flagged as a pseudogene. This CDR3 region has 17 residues.

V and J are TRBV9 and TRBJ2-5, with 9 nucleotides matching TRBD1. Judging by the DNA end, TRBJ2-7 fits better; the J call may be wrong. Germline V gene sequence: CDR1 SGDLS, CDR2 YYNGEE. The CDR3 is 15 residues long. Here the CDR3 reads CASSPGTGPFYEQYF. The CDR3 DNA reads TGTGCCAGCAGTCCCGGGACAGGGCCCTTCTACGAGCAGTACTTC.

The V call is TRBV28, the J call TRBJ1-1; possible D gene TRBD1, 5 bases. The V gene lost 9 bases and the J gene lost 4 bases, with 15 bases spanning the gap. The germline gives CDR1 MDHEN, CDR2 SYDVKM. This CDR3 spans 13 amino acids. CDR3 amino acids: CASERGVGTEAFF. CDR3 sequence (DNA): TGTGCCAGTGAAAGGGGTGTAGGCACTGAAGCTTTCTTT. Supplemented by reference TRBV28 and TRBJ1-1, the full variable domain reads DVKVTQSSRYLVKRTGEKVFLECVQDMDHENMFWYRQDPGLGLRLIYFSYDVKMKEKGDIPEGYSVSREKKERFSLILESASTNQTSMYLCASERGVGTEAFFGQGTRLTVV.

This chain joins TRBV28 and TRBJ2-7; 8 bases match TRBD2. Germline V lookup: CDR1 MDHEN, CDR2 SYDVKM. V lost 4 bases and J lost 3; bases outside the gene matches: 17. The CDR3 length is 18 residues. The CDR3 reads CASSSVLASGSYRYEQYF. As DNA, the CDR3 is TGTGCCAGCAGTTCCGTTCTTGCGAGCGGGAGTTATCGCTACGAGCAGTACTTC.

The gene calls are TRBV6-1 and TRBJ1-3, with D maybe TRBD1 (5 bases). V lost 4 bases, J lost 3 bases, and 13 bases lay in between. Germline CDR1 and CDR2: MNHNS and SASEGT. CDR3 length: 15 amino acids. CDR3 sequence reads: CASSGGSPLGNTIYF. In nucleotides, the CDR3 is TGTGCCAGCAGTGGGGGCAGCCCTCTTGGAAACACCATATATTTT.

The chain couples TRBV7-6 to TRBJ1-4; 9 bases line up with TRBD1. The ends lost 1 base at V and 6 bases at J; junction bases unmatched: 3. From germline, CDR1 is SGHVS and CDR2 FNYEAQ. This CDR3 has 15 amino acids. In nucleotides, the CDR3 is TGTGCCAGCAGCTTAGGACGGGACAGGGATGAAAAACTGTTTTTT. It specifies CASSLGRDRDEKLFF.